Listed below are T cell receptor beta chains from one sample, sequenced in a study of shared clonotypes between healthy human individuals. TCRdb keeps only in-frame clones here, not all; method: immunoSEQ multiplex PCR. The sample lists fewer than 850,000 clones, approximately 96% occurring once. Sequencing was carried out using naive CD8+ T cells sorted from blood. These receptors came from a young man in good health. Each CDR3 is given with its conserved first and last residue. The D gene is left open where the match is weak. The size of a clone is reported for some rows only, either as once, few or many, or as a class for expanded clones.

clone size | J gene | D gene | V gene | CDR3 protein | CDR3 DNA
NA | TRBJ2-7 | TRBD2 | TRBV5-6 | CASSLGGGSYEQYF | TGTGCCAGCAGCTTGGGCGGGGGCTCCTACGAGCAGTACTTC
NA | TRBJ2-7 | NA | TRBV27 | CASSPSILYEQYF | TGTGCCAGCAGTCCAAGCATCCTCTACGAGCAGTACTTC
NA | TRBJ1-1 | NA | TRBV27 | CASSFGQNTEAFF | TGTGCCAGCAGTTTCGGGCAGAACACTGAAGCTTTCTTT
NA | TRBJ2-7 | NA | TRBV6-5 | CASSSGTVKYF | TGTGCCAGCAGTTCCGGCACGGTGAAGTACTTC
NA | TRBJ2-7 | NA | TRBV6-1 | CASRLGGGDEQYF | TGTGCCAGCAGGCTGGGGGGGGGCGACGAGCAGTACTTC
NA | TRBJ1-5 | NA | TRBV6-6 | CASRKTSESDQPQHF | TGTGCCAGCCGGAAAACGTCAGAATCCGATCAGCCCCAGCATTTT
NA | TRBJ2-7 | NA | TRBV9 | CASSGRDDAYEQYF | TGTGCCAGCAGCGGGCGGGACGATGCCTACGAGCAGTACTTC
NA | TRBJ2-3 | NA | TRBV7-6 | CASSLESRSTDTQYF | TGTGCCAGCAGCTTAGAGTCTAGAAGCACAGATACGCAGTATTTT
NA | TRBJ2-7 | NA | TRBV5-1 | CARAIAYEQYF | TGCGCCAGGGCGATTGCCTACGAGCAGTACTTC
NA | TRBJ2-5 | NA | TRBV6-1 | CASSDGERPGYGAQYF | TGTGCCAGCAGTGACGGAGAGCGCCCCGGTTATGGGGCCCAGTACTTC
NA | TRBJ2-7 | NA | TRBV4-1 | CASSDGGYEQYF | TGCGCCAGCAGCGATGGGGGCTACGAGCAGTACTTC
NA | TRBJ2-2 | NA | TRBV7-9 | CASSLVMGPGELFF | TGTGCCAGCAGCTTAGTGATGGGTCCCGGGGAGCTGTTTTTT
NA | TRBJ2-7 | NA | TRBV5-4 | CASSAGVFGSYEQYF | TGTGCCAGCAGCGCAGGGGTGTTCGGCTCCTACGAGCAGTACTTC
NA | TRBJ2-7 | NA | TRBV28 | CASSLRAVPPYEQYF | TGTGCCAGCAGTTTACGGGCAGTCCCTCCCTACGAGCAGTACTTC
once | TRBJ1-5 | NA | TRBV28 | CASSFIGQNQPQHF | TGTGCCAGCAGTTTTATAGGACAGAATCAGCCCCAGCATTTT
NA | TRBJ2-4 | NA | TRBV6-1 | CASSESRGALNIQYF | TGTGCCAGCAGTGAATCAAGGGGGGCGTTAAACATTCAGTACTTC
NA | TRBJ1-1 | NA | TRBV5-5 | CASSPLLLGTEAFF | TGTGCCAGCAGCCCCCTATTGTTGGGAACTGAAGCTTTCTTT
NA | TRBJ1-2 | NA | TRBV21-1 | CASSHGTRFPGYTF | TGTGCCAGCAGCCACGGGACAAGGTTCCCCGGCTACACCTTC
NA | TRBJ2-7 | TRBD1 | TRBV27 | CASSLGQGYYEQYF | TGTGCCAGCAGTTTGGGACAGGGGTACTACGAGCAGTACTTC
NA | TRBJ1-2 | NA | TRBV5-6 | CASSQGTTGYTF | TGTGCCAGCAGCCAAGGGACTACTGGCTACACCTTC
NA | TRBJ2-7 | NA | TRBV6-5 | CASSYSVTGYEQYF | TGTGCCAGCAGTTACTCAGTGACTGGCTACGAGCAGTACTTC
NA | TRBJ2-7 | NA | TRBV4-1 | CASSHAGYEQYF | TGCGCCAGCAGCCACGCGGGCTACGAGCAGTACTTC
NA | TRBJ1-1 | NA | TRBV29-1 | CSVGSGGRSTEAFF | TGCAGCGTTGGGTCGGGGGGGCGCAGCACTGAAGCTTTCTTT
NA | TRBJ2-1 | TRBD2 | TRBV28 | CASSSSLAGGLNEQFF | TGTGCCAGCAGTTCCTCACTAGCGGGAGGGTTGAATGAGCAGTTCTTC